The entry below gives a single TCR beta chain sequence along with its context. Trimming stripped 3 bases from V and 2 bases from J, with 13 bases between. There are 15 residues in the CDR3. Diagnosis relied on clinical symptoms, serum thyroxine and TRAb, thyroid ultrasound and orbital computed tomography. This sample is drawn from a study of T cells in Graves' hyperthyroidism and ophthalmopathy. Amplified regions were TCR beta CDR3 sequences from RNA transcripts. HTBI primers were employed in a first-round RT-PCR of the TCR CDR3. TCRdb used MiXCR to reprocess the multiplex PCR reads, holding one entry per CDR3 protein. The sample holds 610,000 or so distinct CDR3 sequences, just over 45% seen once.

The TCR was taken from a woman aged 18-30 years with Graves' hyperthyroidism. The sequenced material came from peripheral blood or thyroid tissue (not recorded which). J is TRBJ1-2 and V is TRBV12-3 or TRBV12-4, with a weak D call TRBD1 (6 bases). In DNA, the CDR3 is TGTGCCAGCAGTTTTGCGGCAGGGGAAAACTATGGCTACACCTTC. It is translated as CASSFAAGENYGYTF.